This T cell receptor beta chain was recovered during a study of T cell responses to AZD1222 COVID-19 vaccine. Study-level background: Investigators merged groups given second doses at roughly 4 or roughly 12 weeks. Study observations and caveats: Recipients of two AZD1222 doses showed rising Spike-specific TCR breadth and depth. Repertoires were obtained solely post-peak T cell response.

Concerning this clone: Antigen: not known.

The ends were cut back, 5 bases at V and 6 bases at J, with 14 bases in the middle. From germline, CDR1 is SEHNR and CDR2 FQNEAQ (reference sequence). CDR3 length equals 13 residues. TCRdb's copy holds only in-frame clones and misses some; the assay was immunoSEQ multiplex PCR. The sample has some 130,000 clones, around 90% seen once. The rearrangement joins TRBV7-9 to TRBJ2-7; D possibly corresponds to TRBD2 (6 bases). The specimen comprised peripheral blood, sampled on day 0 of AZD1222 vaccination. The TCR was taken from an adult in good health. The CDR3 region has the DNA TGTGCCAGCAGCCGGGACTGGGTCGGCGAGCAGTACTTC. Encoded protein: CASSRDWVGEQYF.